This TCR beta chain derives from a study of blood T cell repertoires in COVID-19. Produced via immunoSEQ multiplex PCR; TCRdb's table is partial and in-frame only. Of about 120,000 clones in the sample, about 86% were seen once. The CDR3 extends over 16 amino acids. From germline, CDR1 is WNHNN and CDR2 SYGVQD (reference sequence). Trimming took 7 bases from V and 4 from J, leaving 20 bases between them. This receptor was obtained from a woman aged 45 to 65 with acute or convalescent COVID-19. Sequences were obtained from peripheral blood. The V and J genes are TRBV10-1 and TRBJ1-5, with a weak D call TRBD1 (5 bases). CDR3 loop: CASKNPPRVPNQPQHF. CDR3 bases: TGCGCCAGCAAAAATCCGCCCAGGGTCCCTAATCAGCCCCAGCATTTT.